This passage covers 24 T cell receptor beta chains from one sample sequenced in a study of lymphopenia after photon versus proton radiotherapy. Clones were read by immunoSEQ multiplex PCR, and TCRdb kept only the in-frame ones, dropping some. Here the sample spans 50,000 to 60,000 clones, roughly 90% being singletons. The source was peripheral blood, collected from a patient treated with photon-based radiotherapy. The receptors come from a woman between 35 and 50 years old with cholangiocarcinoma.

This clone was seen a single time. This sequence joins TRBV4-1 and TRBJ2-1, with D maybe TRBD1 (6 bases). Germline values: CDR1 MGHRA, CDR2 YSYEKL. This CDR3 is built from 15 residues. The V and J ends lost 0 bases and 5 bases respectively, with 11 bases between them. This chain's CDR3 is CASSQDWTANNEQFF. The CDR3 DNA reads TGCGCCAGCAGCCAAGATTGGACAGCCAACAATGAGCAGTTCTTC.

The rearrangement uses TRBV2 and TRBJ2-1; 10 bases match TRBD2. V lost 7 bases and J lost 3; bases outside the gene matches: 3. The CDR3 runs to 14 residues. CDR1 and CDR2 from the germline V gene are SNHLY and FYNNEI. CDR3 in amino acids: CASKWTSGYNEQFF. Here the CDR3 DNA reads TGTGCCAGCAAATGGACTAGCGGCTACAATGAGCAGTTCTTC.

The V and J genes are TRBV28 and TRBJ1-2; possibly TRBD1 for D (5 bases). Germline CDR1 is MDHEN and CDR2 is SYDVKM. Trimming took 5 bases from V and 13 from J, leaving 26 bases between them. This CDR3 has 15 amino acids. CDR3 sequence: CASSLPTFGTLVFTF. CDR3 DNA sequence: TGTGCCAGCAGTCTCCCCACCTTCGGGACCCTTGTATTCACCTTC.

The J gene is TRBJ2-5, the V gene TRBV9, with TRBD2 matching 9 bases. Trimming took 3 bases from V and 2 from J; bases not matched to a gene: 5. The germline V gene encodes CDR1 SGDLS and CDR2 YYNGEE. The CDR3 length is 15 residues. CDR3 coding DNA: TGTGCCAGCAGCGACGGGACTAGCCCTCAAGAGACCCAGTACTTC. Translated: CASSDGTSPQETQYF.

This chain joins TRBV6-5 and TRBJ2-1; the match to TRBD1 covers 8 bases. The CDR3 is 13 amino acids. CDR1 and CDR2 (germline): MNHEY, SVGAGI. V was pared by 6 bases and J by 5 bases, with 3 bases of the junction left unmatched. CDR3 DNA: TGTGCCAGCAGACGGGACAGGAACAATGAGCAGTTCTTC. Translated: CASRRDRNNEQFF.

This chain links TRBV2 with TRBJ2-1, with D unclear. Germline V gene lookup returns CDR1 SNHLY and CDR2 FYNNEI. The CDR3 loop spans 11 amino acids. V gave up 7 bases and J gave up 5 bases, with 6 bases separating them. The CDR3 DNA reads as TGTGCCAGCACTACGGACAATGAGCAGTTCTTC. This encodes CASTTDNEQFF.

The chain couples TRBV6-4 to TRBJ1-5; tentatively, D is TRBD1 (6 bases). The ends were cut back, 6 bases at V and 5 bases at J, with 11 bases in the middle. Germline values: CDR1 MRHNA, CDR2 SNTAGT. The CDR3 covers 13 residues. Written as DNA, the CDR3 is TGTGCCAGCAGCCCAGGGGAGCATCAGCCCCAGCATTTT. It is translated as CASSPGEHQPQHF.

The chain employs TRBV11-2 and TRBJ2-7; 7 bases align to TRBD2. Germline V CDR1 and CDR2: SGHAT, FQNNGV. This CDR3 comprises 13 residues. V was clipped by 5 bases and J by 5 bases; unmatched bases: 6. The CDR3 DNA sequence: TGTGCCAGCAGCCCACTAGCGTTCCACGAGCAGTACTTC. Its protein is CASSPLAFHEQYF.

The chain uses TRBV18 and TRBJ2-7, with 8 positions matching TRBD2. Germline loops: CDR1 KGHSH, CDR2 LQKENI. The CDR3 is 14 amino acids. The V segment lost 6 bases and the J segment 6 bases; nucleotides outside the gene matches: 10. This chain's CDR3 is CASSLSGRGGEQYF. CDR3 coding DNA: TGTGCCAGCTCCCTCAGCGGGAGAGGCGGCGAGCAGTACTTC. Variable domain in full (rest from reference TRBV18 and TRBJ2-7): NAGVMQNPRHLVRRRGQEARLRCSPMKGHSHVYWYRQLPEEGLKFMVYLQKENIIDESGMPKERFSAEFPKEGPSILRIQQVVRGDSAAYFCASSLSGRGGEQYFGPGTRLTVT.

The chain is built from TRBV7-2 and TRBJ2-5; TRBD2 aligns across 14 bases. The CDR3 sequence is 16 residues long. Germline V gene sequence: CDR1 SGHTA, CDR2 FQGNSA. Unmatched junction bases numbered 8, after V lost 4 bases and J lost 7 bases. CDR3 residues: CASSYRGLAGGGTQYF. CDR3 nucleotide sequence: TGTGCCAGCAGCTATCGTGGACTAGCGGGAGGAGGGACCCAGTACTTC.

This chain joins TRBV27 and TRBJ2-2; D perhaps matches TRBD2 (6 bases). The V end was cut by 2 bases, the J end by 4 bases, with 11 bases between. CDR1 MNHEY and CDR2 SMNVEV come from the germline V gene (reference sequence). The CDR3 totals 15 residues. The CDR3, as DNA: TGTGCCAGCAGTTTAGTGGGGGGAGTCACCGGGGAGCTGTTTTTT. Amino acid sequence: CASSLVGGVTGELFF.

The genes are TRBV18 and TRBJ1-2; 10 nucleotides line up with TRBD1. This CDR3 has 14 amino acids. V trimming: 4 bases; J trimming: 4 bases; junction bases outside the gene matches: 3. Germline values: CDR1 KGHSH, CDR2 LQKENI. The CDR3 loop is CASSRDRGGYGYTF. The CDR3 DNA follows: TGTGCCAGCTCACGGGACAGGGGCGGCTATGGCTACACCTTC.

The chain has TRBV7-6 and TRBJ2-5; D might be TRBD2 (6 bases). The CDR3 has 13 amino acids. Per germline, CDR1 SGHVS and CDR2 FNYEAQ. Deletions cut 1 base from V and 5 bases from J, with 8 bases between. CDR3 sequence: CASSLVGRETQYF. CDR3 bases: TGTGCCAGCAGCTTAGTTGGGAGGGAGACCCAGTACTTC.

J is TRBJ2-2 and V is TRBV9, with D perhaps matching TRBD2 (5 bases). The CDR3 contains 17 residues. V gave up 3 bases and J gave up 3 bases, with 18 bases separating them. The germline gives CDR1 SGDLS, CDR2 YYNGEE. DNA of the CDR3: TGTGCCAGCAGCGGCGGAGCCCGGGGATCCTACACCGGGGAGCTGTTTTTT. Encoded protein: CASSGGARGSYTGELFF.

The rearrangement joins TRBV28 to TRBJ2-1; D might be TRBD2 (6 bases). The germline V and J ends were trimmed by 8 bases and 3 bases, with 26 bases remaining between them. Germline V gene data show CDR1 as MDHEN and CDR2 as SYDVKM. The length of the CDR3 is 18 residues. The CDR3 nucleotides are TGTGCCAGCCAGGGCGGGGACGGAGCGATTCCCGACTACAATGAGCAGTTCTTC. Protein product: CASQGGDGAIPDYNEQFF.

The chain uses TRBV28 and TRBJ1-2; D possibly corresponds to TRBD1 (6 bases). In germline, CDR1 is MDHEN, CDR2 SYDVKM. This CDR3 has 15 amino acids. The ends were cut back, 5 bases at V and 3 bases at J, with 16 bases in the middle. The CDR3, as DNA: TGTGCCAGCAGTGCCCCGGGGGGCTTGGACTATGGCTACACCTTC. It specifies CASSAPGGLDYGYTF.

The DNA for the CDR3 is TGTGCCTGGAGCGCCGGGACAGGGGTTCTCTACGAGCAGTACTTC. It is translated as CAWSAGTGVLYEQYF. The chain carries TRBV30 and TRBJ2-7; 10 nucleotides line up with TRBD1. The CDR3 totals 15 residues. Trimming removed 3 bases from V and 3 bases from J; junction bases left unmatched: 8. Germline CDR1 GTSNPN, CDR2 SVGIG (reference sequence). The entire variable domain, with the rest obtained from reference TRBV30 and TRBJ2-7, is as follows: SQTIHQWPATLVQPVGSPLSLECTVEGTSNPNLYWYRQAAGRGLQLLFYSVGIGQISSEVPQNLSASRPQDRQFILSSKKLLLSDSGFYLCAWSAGTGVLYEQYFGPGTRLTVT.

The chain recombines TRBV12-5 with TRBJ1-1; D is unclear. The germline V gene has CDR1 LGHNT and CDR2 FRNRAP. The CDR3 is 12 residues long. V was pared by 2 bases and J by 5 bases, with 6 bases between. The CDR3 spells CASGLLGTEAFF. The CDR3 nucleotides are TGTGCTAGTGGTTTGCTAGGGACTGAAGCTTTCTTT. Using reference TRBV12-5 and TRBJ1-1 for the parts outside the CDR3, the full variable domain is DARVTQTPRHKVTEMGQEVTMRCQPILGHNTVFWYRQTMMQGLELLAYFRNRAPLDDSGMPKDRFSAEMPDATLATLKIQPSEPRDSAVYFCASGLLGTEAFFGQGTRLTVV.

This chain uses TRBV5-1 with TRBJ1-6; the match to TRBD1 covers 7 bases. Looked up from germline, CDR1 is SGHRS and CDR2 is YFSETQ. The CDR3 consists of 16 residues. The trim removed 4 bases at V and 0 bases at J, leaving 4 bases unmatched. CDR3 DNA: TGCGCCAGCAGCCCCAGGGGGAGCTCCTATAATTCACCCCTCCACTTT. This gives the protein CASSPRGSSYNSPLHF.

V usage is TRBV28 and J usage is TRBJ2-4; D is possibly TRBD1 (5 bases). The CDR3 extends over 16 amino acids. Trimming stripped 7 bases from V and 0 bases from J, with 16 bases between. Per germline, CDR1 MDHEN and CDR2 SYDVKM. The CDR3 protein is CASIKAGNVAKNIQYF. The CDR3 DNA follows: TGTGCCAGCATTAAAGCAGGGAATGTAGCCAAAAACATTCAGTACTTC.

The chain combines TRBV28 with TRBJ2-7; perhaps TRBD1 as D (6 bases). CDR3 length equals 16 residues. Trimming took off 5 bases at V and 0 bases at J, with 17 bases between the two ends. Germline V lookup: CDR1 MDHEN, CDR2 SYDVKM. The CDR3 loop reads CASSKAGQPSSYEQYF. The CDR3 nucleotides are TGTGCCAGCAGTAAGGCAGGACAGCCGAGCTCCTACGAGCAGTACTTC.

The V call is TRBV10-1, the J call TRBJ2-7, with D maybe TRBD2 (6 bases). Germline assignment: CDR1 WNHNN and CDR2 SYGVQD (reference sequence). The CDR3 runs to 13 residues. The V end lost 4 bases, the J end lost 3 bases, and 10 bases lay between the germline ends. CDR3 protein: CASSVSGDYEQYF. CDR3 coding DNA: TGCGCCAGCAGTGTGTCGGGAGACTACGAGCAGTACTTC.

The chain employs TRBV5-1 and TRBJ2-1; 10 bases agree with TRBD2. V trimming: 4 bases; J trimming: 8 bases; junction bases outside the gene matches: 12. From germline, CDR1 is SGHRS and CDR2 YFSETQ. This CDR3 is 16 amino acids long. In nucleotides, the CDR3 is TGCGCCAGCAGCATACTAGCGGGAACTAGGGTTGATGAGCAGTTCTTC. As protein: CASSILAGTRVDEQFF.

The gene calls are TRBV7-2 and TRBJ2-7, with unresolved D. This CDR3 comprises 15 residues. Germline CDR1 reads SGHTA; CDR2 reads FQGNSA. Trimming pared 1 base from V and 1 base from J, leaving 11 bases between. DNA of the CDR3: TGTGCCAGCAGCTTAGAAGGAATTACTTCCTACGAGCAGTACTTC. This codes for CASSLEGITSYEQYF.